This T cell receptor (beta chain) was captured by sequencing in a study of T cells of healthy individuals. The CDR3 is made up of 18 amino acids. Trimming took 5 bases from V and 0 from J, leaving 20 bases between them. Per the germline V gene, CDR1 is SEHNR and CDR2 is FQNEAQ (reference sequence). A single record per CDR3 protein comes from TCRdb applying MiXCR to the 5' RACE reads. The data show around 53,000 distinct CDR3 sequences, with 14% to 15% seen just once and roughly 16% held by the top ten. The gene calls are TRBV7-9 and TRBJ1-5, with D perhaps TRBD1 (5 bases). The TCR comes from a human donor in good health. CDR3 sequence (DNA): TGTGCCAGCAGCCGAGGGCGGGGGGACGAGTATAGCAATCAGCCCCAGCATTTT. Translated, it gives CASSRGRGDEYSNQPQHF. Looking up the rest from reference TRBV7-9 and TRBJ1-5 gives the full variable domain: DTGVSQNPRHKITKRGQNVTFRCDPISEHNRLYWYRQTLGQGPEFLTYFQNEAQLEKSRLLSDRFSAERPKGSFSTLEIQRTEQGDSAMYLCASSRGRGDEYSNQPQHFGDGTRLSIL.